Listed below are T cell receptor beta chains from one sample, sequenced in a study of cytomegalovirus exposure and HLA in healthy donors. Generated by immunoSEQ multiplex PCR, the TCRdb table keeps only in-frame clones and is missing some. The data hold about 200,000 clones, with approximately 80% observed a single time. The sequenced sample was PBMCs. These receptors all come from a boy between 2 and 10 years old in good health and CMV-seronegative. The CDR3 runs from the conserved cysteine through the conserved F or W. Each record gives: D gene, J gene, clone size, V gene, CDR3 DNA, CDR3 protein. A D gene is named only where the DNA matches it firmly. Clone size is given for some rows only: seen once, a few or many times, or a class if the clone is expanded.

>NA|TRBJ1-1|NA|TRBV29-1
TGCAGCGTTAAAGTACAGGGATGTGACACTGAAGCTTTCTTT
CSVKVQGCDTEAFF
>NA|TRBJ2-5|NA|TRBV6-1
TGTGCCAGCCGAAGGGGGTTCCAAGAGACCCAGTACTTC
CASRRGFQETQYF
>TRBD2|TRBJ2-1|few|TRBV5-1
TGCGCCAGCAGCCGTGGACTAGCGGACTACAATGAGCAGTTCTTC
CASSRGLADYNEQFF
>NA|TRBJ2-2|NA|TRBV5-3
TGTGCCAGAAGTGGGGGGGCTAACAGGGGGGAAACCGGGGAGCTGTTTTTT
CARSGGANRGETGELFF
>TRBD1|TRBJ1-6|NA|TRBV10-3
TGTGCCATCAGTCAGGGGGCGGACTATAATTCACCCCTCCACTTT
CAISQGADYNSPLHF
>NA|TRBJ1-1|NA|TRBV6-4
TGTGCCAGCTGCTGGACAGTTGAAGCTTTCTTT
CASCWTVEAFF
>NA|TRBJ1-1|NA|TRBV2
TGTGCCAGCAGGGGGGGAGGGGGGAGGACTGAAGCTTTCTTT
CASRGGGGRTEAFF
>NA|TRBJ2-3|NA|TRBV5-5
TGTGCCAGCAGGACAGGTGACAGTGGGGCAGATACGCAGTATTTT
CASRTGDSGADTQYF
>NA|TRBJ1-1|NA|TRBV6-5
TGTGCCAGCAGAGGTCGACAGGCCACTGAAGCTTTCTTT
CASRGRQATEAFF
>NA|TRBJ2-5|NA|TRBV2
TGTGCCAGCATCGGGACTCCCCTTACGACCCAGTACTTC
CASIGTPLTTQYF
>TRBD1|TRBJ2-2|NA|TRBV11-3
TGTGCCAGCAGCTCGACCCCTTGGACAGGGAACACCGGGGAGCTGTTTTTT
CASSSTPWTGNTGELFF
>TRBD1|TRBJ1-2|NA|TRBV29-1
TGCAGCGTCGAGGGACAGGGGGGCTATGGCTACACCTTC
CSVEGQGGYGYTF
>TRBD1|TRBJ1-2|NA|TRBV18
TGTGCCAGCTCACCACCTGGGACAGGGGGTGCCTATGGCTACACCTTC
CASSPPGTGGAYGYTF
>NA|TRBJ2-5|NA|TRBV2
TGTGCCAGATCTAGCGCATTATCAGAGACCCAGTACTTC
CARSSALSETQYF
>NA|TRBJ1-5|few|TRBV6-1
TGTGCCAGCAGTGAACAGGGTTTCTATCAGCCCCAGCATTTT
CASSEQGFYQPQHF
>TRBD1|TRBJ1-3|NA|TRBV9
TGTGCCAGCAGCGTACAGGGGGCTGGAAACACCATATATTTT
CASSVQGAGNTIYF
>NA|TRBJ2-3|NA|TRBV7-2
TGTGCCAGCAGCCCCCGCCCGAGGGATACGCAGTATTTT
CASSPRPRDTQYF
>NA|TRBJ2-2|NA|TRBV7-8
TGTGCCAGCAGCTTAGCACAGTTGCCGAACACCGGGGAGCTGTTTTTT
CASSLAQLPNTGELFF
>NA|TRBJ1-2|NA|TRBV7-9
TGTGCCAGCAGCCCGCTTTCCCTGTCCAGGGCATCTGGCTACACCTTC
CASSPLSLSRASGYTF
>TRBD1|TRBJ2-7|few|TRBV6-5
TGTGCCAGCAGTCCTCGACAGGGGGCCTCCTACGAGCAGTACTTC
CASSPRQGASYEQYF
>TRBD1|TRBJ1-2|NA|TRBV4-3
TGCGCCAGCAGCCAAGCCTACAGGGGCCTTAACTATGGCTATACCTTC
CASSQAYRGLNYGYTF
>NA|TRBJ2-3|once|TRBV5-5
TGTGCCAGCAGACGGGTCGTCACAGATACGCAGTATTTT
CASRRVVTDTQYF
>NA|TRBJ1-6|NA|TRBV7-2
TGTGCCAGCAGCCTGACAGCTAGCTCCTATAATTCACCCCTCCACTTT
CASSLTASSYNSPLHF
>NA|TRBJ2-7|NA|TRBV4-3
TGCGCCAGCAGCCACAAAAAGGCCTCAGGATCCTACGAGCAGTACTTC
CASSHKKASGSYEQYF
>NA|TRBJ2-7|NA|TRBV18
TGTGCCAGCTCGCAAAGTAACAATCTCTACGAGCAGTACTTC
CASSQSNNLYEQYF
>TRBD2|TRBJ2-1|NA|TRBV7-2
TGTGCCAGCAGCTTACAGGCGGGGGGTTCAGATGAGCAGTTCTTC
CASSLQAGGSDEQFF
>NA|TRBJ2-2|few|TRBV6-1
TGTGCCAGCAGTGAATCTTACACCGGGGAGCTGTTTTTT
CASSESYTGELFF
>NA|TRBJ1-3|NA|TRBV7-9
TGTGCCAGCAGCTTTGGGCTTCAGGGATATGGAAACACCATATATTTT
CASSFGLQGYGNTIYF
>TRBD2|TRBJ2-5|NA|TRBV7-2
TGTGCCAGCGGCGCGTTTAGCGGGGGGACTCAAGAGACCCAGTACTTC
CASGAFSGGTQETQYF
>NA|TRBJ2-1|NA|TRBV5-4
TGTGCCAGCAGCTTGGGGGTGAGGGACAATGAGCAGTTCTTC
CASSLGVRDNEQFF
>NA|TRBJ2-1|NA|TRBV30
TGTGCCTGGAGCTGGGAGCGACAACGGGAACGCTCCTACAATGAGCAGTTCTTC
CAWSWERQRERSYNEQFF
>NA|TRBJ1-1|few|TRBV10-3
TGTGCCATCAGTGGCGGGGAAAACACTGAAGCTTTCTTT
CAISGGENTEAFF
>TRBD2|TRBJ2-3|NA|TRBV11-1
TGTGCCAGCAGCAGAACTAGCGGGGGTACAGATACGCAGTATTTT
CASSRTSGGTDTQYF
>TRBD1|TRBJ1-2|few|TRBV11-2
TGTGCCAGCAGCGTGATGAGTACAGGGGGCGTTGGCTACACCTTC
CASSVMSTGGVGYTF
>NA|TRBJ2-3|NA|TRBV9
TGTGCCAGCAGCGACGCTTCGGGTGCAGATACGCAGTATTTT
CASSDASGADTQYF
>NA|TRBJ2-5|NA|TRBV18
TGTGCCAGCTCACAAGACTTGGAAGAGACCCAGTACTTC
CASSQDLEETQYF
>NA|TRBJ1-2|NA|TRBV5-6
TGTGCCAGCAGCTTGCCCGGTTCCCTGGGCTACACCTTC
CASSLPGSLGYTF
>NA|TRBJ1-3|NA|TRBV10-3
TGTGCCATCTCGGGCGGGTTCGGAAACACCATATATTTT
CAISGGFGNTIYF
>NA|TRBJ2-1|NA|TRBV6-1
TGTGCCAGCAGCGAACAGGGAAGCTGCAATGAGCAGTTCTTC
CASSEQGSCNEQFF
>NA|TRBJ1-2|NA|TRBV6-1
TGTGCCAGCAGTGGTGGGAGGACTGTCCATAACTATGGCTACACCTTC
CASSGGRTVHNYGYTF
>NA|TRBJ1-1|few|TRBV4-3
TGCGCCAGCAGCCAAGATTTGTGGGACATTGGAAGAGCTTTCTTT
CASSQDLWDIGRAFF
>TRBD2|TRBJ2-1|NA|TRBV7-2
TGTGCCAGCAGCTCCAGGCGGGGGACCTACAATGAGCAGTTCTTC
CASSSRRGTYNEQFF
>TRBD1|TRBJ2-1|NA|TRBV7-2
TGTGCCAGCAGCCGGGACATCCTAGGGACAGGGCAGTTCTTC
CASSRDILGTGQFF
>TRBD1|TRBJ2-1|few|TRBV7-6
TGTGCCAGCAGCTCCTGGACAGGGGAGCGCAATGAGCAGTTCTTC
CASSSWTGERNEQFF
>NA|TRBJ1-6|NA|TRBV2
TGTGCCAGCAGTGAAATTAGGGGGTGGTCACCCCTCCACTTT
CASSEIRGWSPLHF
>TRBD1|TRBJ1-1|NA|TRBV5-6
TGTGCCAGCAGATACGCCACAGGGGAATGGACTGAAGCTTTCTTT
CASRYATGEWTEAFF
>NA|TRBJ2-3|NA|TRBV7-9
TGTGCCAGCAGTCATACAGGGAGAGTCACAGATACGCAGTATTTT
CASSHTGRVTDTQYF
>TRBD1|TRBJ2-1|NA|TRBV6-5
TGTGCCAGCAGTTACTCGATGACAGGGCACTACAATGAGCAGTTCTTC
CASSYSMTGHYNEQFF
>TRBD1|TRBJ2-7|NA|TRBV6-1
TGTGCCAGTAAGACAGGGTCCTCCTACGAGCAGTACTTC
CASKTGSSYEQYF
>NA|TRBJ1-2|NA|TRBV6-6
TGTGCCAGCAGTCCCCTGACAGGAATTCTCTACACCTTC
CASSPLTGILYTF
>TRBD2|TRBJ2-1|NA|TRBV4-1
TGCGCCAGCGGCCAACGATGGGGGCGGGGGGGATACAATGAGCAGTTCTTC
CASGQRWGRGGYNEQFF
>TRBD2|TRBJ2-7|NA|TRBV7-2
TGTGCCAGCAGCTTACTCGCTAGCGGTACCTACGAGCAGTACTTC
CASSLLASGTYEQYF
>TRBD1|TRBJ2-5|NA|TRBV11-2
TGTGCCAGCAGCTTACAGGGGGCGCAAGAGACCCAGTACTTC
CASSLQGAQETQYF
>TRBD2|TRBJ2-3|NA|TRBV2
TGTGCCAGCAGTATAGCGGGGAGCACAGATACGCAGTATTTT
CASSIAGSTDTQYF